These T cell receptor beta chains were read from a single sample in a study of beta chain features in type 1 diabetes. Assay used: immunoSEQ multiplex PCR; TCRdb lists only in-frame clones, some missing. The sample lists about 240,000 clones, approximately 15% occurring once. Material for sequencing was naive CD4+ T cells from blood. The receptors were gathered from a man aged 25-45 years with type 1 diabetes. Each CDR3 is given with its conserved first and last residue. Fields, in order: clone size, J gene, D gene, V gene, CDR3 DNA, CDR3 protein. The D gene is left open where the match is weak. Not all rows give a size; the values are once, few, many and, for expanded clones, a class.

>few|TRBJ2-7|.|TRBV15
TGTGCCACCAACCCTGGGGGGTCGTCCTACGAGCAGTACTTC
CATNPGGSSYEQYF
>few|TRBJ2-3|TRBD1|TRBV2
TGTGCCAGCGACAGGGAGCAGACAGATACGCAGTATTTT
CASDREQTDTQYF
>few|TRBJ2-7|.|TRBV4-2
TGTGCCAGCAGCCAAGACCTGACACGGGGCTCCTACGAGCAGTACTTC
CASSQDLTRGSYEQYF
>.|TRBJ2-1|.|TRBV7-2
TGTGCCAGCAGCCCCCGTGGAGGCGGCTACAATGAGCAGTTCTTC
CASSPRGGGYNEQFF
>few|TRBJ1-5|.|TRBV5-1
TGCGCCAGCAGCTTGGGGGAGGGCCAGCCCCAGCATTTT
CASSLGEGQPQHF
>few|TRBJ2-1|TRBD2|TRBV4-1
TGCGCCAGCAGCCAAGTTGCACTAGCGGGATACAATGAGCAGTTCTTC
CASSQVALAGYNEQFF
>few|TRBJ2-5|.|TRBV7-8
TGTGCCAGCAGTCGGTCGCAAGAGACCCAGTACTTC
CASSRSQETQYF
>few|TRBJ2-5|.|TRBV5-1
TGCGCCAGCAGCTTGGTCGGGAGCCAGGGCGGAGAGACCCAGTACTTC
CASSLVGSQGGETQYF
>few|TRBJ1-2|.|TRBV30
TGTGCCTGGGGGGAGACACGCAACTATGGCTACACCTTC
CAWGETRNYGYTF
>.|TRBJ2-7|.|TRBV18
TGTGCCAGCTCACCCCGGGACTCACGCTACGAGCAGTACTTC
CASSPRDSRYEQYF
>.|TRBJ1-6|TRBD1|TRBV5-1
TGCGCCAGCAGCCCGGGACAGGGGGCGGGAAATTCACCCCTCCACTTT
CASSPGQGAGNSPLHF
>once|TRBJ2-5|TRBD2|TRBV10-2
TGCGCCAGCAGGGAGGGACTAGCGGGAGTAGAGACCCAGTACTTC
CASREGLAGVETQYF
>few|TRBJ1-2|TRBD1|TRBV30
TGTGCCTGGATCGCGGGACAGGGATTAGCTAACTATGGCTACACCTTC
CAWIAGQGLANYGYTF
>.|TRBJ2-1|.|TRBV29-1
TGCAGCGTTGTAGGCGGGAAACAACTGCGGGATGAGCAGTTCTTC
CSVVGGKQLRDEQFF
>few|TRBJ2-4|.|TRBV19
TGTGCCAGTAGTCCCCTCGAGGGTACCAAAAACATTCAGTACTTC
CASSPLEGTKNIQYF
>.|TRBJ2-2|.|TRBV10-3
TGTGCCATCCAAAGGATTCCCGACAGATCGGCGGGAACCGGGGAGCTGTTTTTT
CAIQRIPDRSAGTGELFF
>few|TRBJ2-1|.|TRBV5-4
TGTGCCAGCTCCGTTCGCCCCCAGGGGTCGAACAATGAGCAGTTCTTC
CASSVRPQGSNNEQFF
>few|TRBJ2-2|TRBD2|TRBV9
TGTGCCAGCAGCACCGGGACTAGCGGGAGAGGAACCGGGGAGCTGTTTTTT
CASSTGTSGRGTGELFF
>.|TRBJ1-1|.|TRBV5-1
TGCGCCAGCAGCCTCGGGACTCGCGACACTGAAGCTTTCTTT
CASSLGTRDTEAFF
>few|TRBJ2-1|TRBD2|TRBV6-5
TGTGCCAGCGGGAGGGCCTACAATGAGCAGTTCTTC
CASGRAYNEQFF
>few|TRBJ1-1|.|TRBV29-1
TGCAGCGCCCGCTTGGGGGGGGACACTGAAGCTTTCTTT
CSARLGGDTEAFF
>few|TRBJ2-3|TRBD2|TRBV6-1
TGTGCCAGCAGTGGAACTAGCGGACGCACAGATACGCAGTATTTT
CASSGTSGRTDTQYF
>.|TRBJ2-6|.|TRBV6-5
TGTGCCAGCAGTCCGGACAACTCTGGGGCCAACGTCCTGACTTTC
CASSPDNSGANVLTF
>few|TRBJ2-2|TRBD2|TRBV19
TGTGCCAGTACCCCTCCGGGACTAGCTTTCACCGGGGAGCTGTTTTTT
CASTPPGLAFTGELFF
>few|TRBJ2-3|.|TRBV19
TGTGCCAGTAGTCCCCCGGGAAGAAGCACAGATACGCAGTATTTT
CASSPPGRSTDTQYF
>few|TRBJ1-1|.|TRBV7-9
TGTGCCAGCAGTTCCAGACAGGATGGAGAAGCTTTCTTT
CASSSRQDGEAFF
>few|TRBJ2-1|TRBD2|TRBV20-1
TGCAGTGGCGGGGGGTACAATGAGCAGTTCTTC
CSGGGYNEQFF
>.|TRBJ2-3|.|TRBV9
TGTGCCAGCAGTCGGTCAAATACGCAGTATTTT
CASSRSNTQYF
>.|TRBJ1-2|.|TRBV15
TGTGCCACCAGCAGCAGCGACGGGGGGCTTGCATATGGCTACACCTTC
CATSSSDGGLAYGYTF